This TCR beta chain was captured by sequencing in a study of T cell clonotyping in hematopoietic cell transplantation. Sequencing used immunoSEQ multiplex PCR; TCRdb keeps in-frame clones, though not all of them. The sample lists about 15,000 clones, approximately 83% occurring once. The material sequenced was peripheral blood mononuclear cells. The TCR was taken from a woman in her forties in good health. Some clones in this sample may be carry-over from other donors' samples.

Here the CDR3 reads CASTRGLVYGYTF. The CDR3 DNA follows: TGTGCCAGCACGCGGGGGCTTGTCTATGGCTACACCTTC. The chain combines TRBV2 with TRBJ1-2; a weak D match, TRBD1 (6 bases). This CDR3 has 13 amino acids. Germline V lookup: CDR1 SNHLY, CDR2 FYNNEI. The V end lost 7 bases, the J end lost 4 bases, and 13 bases lay between the germline ends.